A single sample is the source of the 22 T cell receptor beta chains below, sequenced in a study of cytomegalovirus exposure and HLA in healthy donors. Primers for the PCR totalled 60 Vbeta and 13 Jbeta. Sequenced by immunoSEQ multiplex PCR; TCRdb stores in-frame clones only, minus some. The profile shows 110,000 to 150,000 clones, approximately 80% of them singletons. Material for sequencing was PBMCs. Source of these receptors: a woman between 40 and 50 years old in good health and CMV-seronegative.

This sequence joins TRBV5-6 and TRBJ1-1; D is unclear. CDR3 length: 15 amino acids. Trimming took off 2 bases at V and 2 bases at J, with 13 bases between the two ends. Germline-derived CDR1 and CDR2 are SGHDT and YYEEEE. The CDR3 spells CASSFRFTANTEAFF. CDR3 bases: TGTGCCAGCAGCTTTCGTTTCACAGCTAACACTGAAGCTTTCTTT.

This clone was counted a few times. The chain uses TRBV18 and TRBJ2-7; D perhaps matches TRBD1 (5 bases). The CDR3 covers 14 residues. CDR1 KGHSH and CDR2 LQKENI come from the germline V gene. V was pared by 3 bases and J by 0 bases, with 9 bases between. The CDR3 loop reads CASSPLDNSYEQYF. The CDR3 DNA reads TGTGCCAGCTCACCGCTGGACAACTCCTACGAGCAGTACTTC.

In this sample, this clone turned up a few times. This specimen includes other DNA sequences encoding the same CDR3. This rearrangement joins TRBV28 to TRBJ1-2; no firm D call. Germline-derived CDR1 and CDR2 are MDHEN and SYDVKM. V was cut by 4 bases and J by 5 bases, with 5 bases left in between. The CDR3 contains 11 residues. The CDR3 here is CASSSRYGYTF. For the CDR3, the DNA is TGTGCCAGCAGTTCTAGATATGGCTACACCTTC.

V gene TRBV28 combines with J gene TRBJ1-4; the D gene is possibly TRBD1 (6 bases). The V gene lost 3 bases and the J gene lost 4 bases, with 12 bases spanning the gap. The germline V gene has CDR1 MDHEN and CDR2 SYDVKM. CDR3 size: 15 residues. CDR3 coding DNA: TGTGCCAGCAGTTTCGGGGGGCTGGTTAATGAAAAACTGTTTTTT. This encodes CASSFGGLVNEKLFF.

V usage is TRBV4-2 and J usage is TRBJ2-5; D possibly corresponds to TRBD2 (6 bases). The J call may be incorrect, as the DNA end agrees better with TRBJ2-7. Per germline, CDR1 LGHNA and CDR2 YNFKEQ. The CDR3 length is 13 residues. CDR3 protein: CASSQDWGDEQYF. The CDR3 DNA reads TGTGCCAGCAGCCAAGATTGGGGGGACGAGCAGTACTTC.

CDR3 loop: CASSSRLAGARVVETQYF. The CDR3 nucleotides are TGTGCCAGCAGTTCCCGACTAGCGGGAGCTCGAGTGGTAGAGACCCAGTACTTC. The gene calls are TRBV27 and TRBJ2-5; TRBD2 agrees at 12 bases. V dropped 4 bases and J dropped 4; count of bases not matched to a gene: 13. CDR1 is MNHEY and CDR2 is SMNVEV in the germline V gene (reference sequence). The CDR3 extends over 18 amino acids.

This clone showed up just a few times. V gene TRBV2 combines with J gene TRBJ1-2, with unresolved D. Germline V lookup: CDR1 SNHLY, CDR2 FYNNEI. This CDR3 contains 13 residues. V was trimmed by 8 bases and J by 3 bases, leaving 13 bases between them. The CDR3 DNA reads TGTGCCAGCCGGGAACTAAGCTACTATGGCTACACCTTC. Amino acid sequence: CASRELSYYGYTF.

The chain links TRBV4-2 to TRBJ2-5; TRBD2 aligns across 11 bases. This CDR3 comprises 17 residues. Germline V gene lookup returns CDR1 LGHNA and CDR2 YNFKEQ. After removal of 2 bases from V and 5 bases from J, the junction contained 10 bases not matched to a gene. In DNA, the CDR3 is TGTGCCAGCAGCCAACCGGGACTAGCGGAGGAGGGGGAGACCCAGTACTTC. As protein: CASSQPGLAEEGETQYF.

The chain links TRBV5-1 to TRBJ2-7, with D perhaps matching TRBD1 (6 bases). CDR3 length: 16 amino acids. Germline V gene sequence: CDR1 SGHRS, CDR2 YFSETQ. Trimming removed 4 bases from V and 0 bases from J, with 17 bases in between. CDR3 region: CASSRSPDSFSYEQYF. The CDR3 DNA follows: TGCGCCAGCAGCCGCTCTCCGGACAGTTTCTCCTACGAGCAGTACTTC. Full variable domain (missing parts from reference TRBV5-1 and TRBJ2-7): KAGVTQTPRYLIKTRGQQVTLSCSPISGHRSVSWYQQTPGQGLQFLFEYFSETQRNKGNFPGRFSGRQFSNSRSEMNVSTLELGDSALYLCASSRSPDSFSYEQYFGPGTRLTVT.

V gene TRBV5-6 combines with J gene TRBJ2-7; 10 bases are a match to TRBD2. This CDR3 spans 15 amino acids. The J segment lost 1 base and the V segment lost 4 bases, leaving 5 bases of the junction unmatched. The germline gives CDR1 SGHDT, CDR2 YYEEEE. CDR3: CASSISGRTSYEQYF. The CDR3 DNA reads as TGTGCCAGCAGCATTAGCGGGAGGACGTCCTACGAGCAGTACTTC.

The chain uses TRBV6-5 and TRBJ2-7; D might be TRBD2 (6 bases). The V and J ends lost 4 bases and 5 bases respectively, with 18 bases between them. CDR3 length: 15 residues. Germline V gene data show CDR1 as MNHEY and CDR2 as SVGAGI. CDR3: CASSSYTSMFDEQYF. The CDR3 coding sequence is TGTGCCAGCAGTTCATACACTAGCATGTTCGACGAGCAGTACTTC.

The chain carries TRBV9 and TRBJ2-2, with 7 bases matching TRBD1. Losses at the gene ends were 6 bases for V and 2 bases for J; bases not matched to a gene: 4. Looked up from germline, CDR1 is SGDLS and CDR2 is YYNGEE. The CDR3 has 14 amino acids. DNA of the CDR3: TGTGCCAGCACCTGGGACAGCAACACCGGGGAGCTGTTTTTT. It codes for CASTWDSNTGELFF.

The genes are TRBV9 and TRBJ2-1; a weak D match, TRBD1 (6 bases). CDR1 and CDR2 (germline): SGDLS, YYNGEE. CDR3 length: 14 residues. The V end was cut by 4 bases, the J end by 0 bases, with 8 bases between. The CDR3 nucleotides read TGTGCCAGCAGCAAGGGGGACTCCTACAATGAGCAGTTCTTC. This sequence encodes CASSKGDSYNEQFF.

The chain is built from TRBV18 and TRBJ1-5; no clear D gene. The CDR3 spans 14 residues. CDR1 KGHSH and CDR2 LQKENI come from the germline V gene. Between the trimmed V and J ends, which lost 2 bases and 3 bases, there was a span of 8 bases. The CDR3 loop is CASSPRSTNQPQHF. The CDR3 nucleotides are TGTGCCAGCTCACCAAGGAGTACCAATCAGCCCCAGCATTTT.

This clone has only a few counts. This sequence joins TRBV6-5 and TRBJ1-2, with D possibly TRBD1 on 5 matching bases. Trimming took off 1 base at V and 4 bases at J, with 10 bases between the two ends. The CDR3 totals 14 residues. Looked up from germline, CDR1 is MNHEY and CDR2 is SVGAGI. The DNA for the CDR3 is TGTGCCAGCAGTTACTTACGGGGGGGCTATGGCTACACCTTC. It codes for CASSYLRGGYGYTF.

The chain recombines TRBV6-6 with TRBJ2-3, with a possible D match to TRBD2 (5 bases). The CDR3 is 16 amino acids. Trimming removed 2 bases from V and 1 base from J, with 13 bases in between. The germline gives CDR1 MNHNY, CDR2 SVGAGI (reference sequence). CDR3 DNA sequence: TGTGCCAGCAGTTACCGAGGCGGGTCCGGCACAGATACGCAGTATTTT. The encoded protein is CASSYRGGSGTDTQYF.

V and J are TRBV5-1 and TRBJ2-7, with 9 positions matching TRBD2. The CDR3 covers 17 residues. CDR1 is SGHRS and CDR2 is YFSETQ in the germline V gene. V lost 3 bases to trimming and J lost 2 bases; unmatched junction nucleotides: 12. CDR3 sequence: CASSWGGLAGETYEQYF. The CDR3 nucleotides read TGCGCCAGCAGCTGGGGGGGCTTAGCGGGGGAAACCTACGAGCAGTACTTC.

Written as DNA, the CDR3 is TGTGCCATCTCGGACAGGGGCTTATCTGGAAACACCATATATTTT. Encoded protein: CAISDRGLSGNTIYF. V is TRBV10-3 and J is TRBJ1-3, with TRBD1 matching 9 bases. With V trimmed by 8 bases and J by 1 base, 6 bases remained unmatched. Germline CDR1 ENHRY, CDR2 SYGVKD. The CDR3 is 15 amino acids.

J is TRBJ2-5 and V is TRBV28, with TRBD1 identical over 8 bases. There are 14 residues in the CDR3. Trimming at V came to 5 bases and at J to 5 bases, leaving 7 bases not matched to a gene. CDR1 MDHEN and CDR2 SYDVKM come from the germline V gene. CDR3 residues: CASSQSGGRETQYF. The CDR3 DNA reads as TGTGCCAGCAGTCAGTCAGGGGGCAGGGAGACCCAGTACTTC.

The rearrangement uses TRBV7-9 and TRBJ2-5; a possible D gene is TRBD2 (5 bases). Germline CDR1 SEHNR, CDR2 FQNEAQ (reference sequence). V was cut by 5 bases and J by 2 bases, with 15 bases left in between. The CDR3 has 15 residues. This CDR3 reads CASSPLLSGQETQYF. The CDR3 DNA reads TGTGCCAGCAGCCCGTTACTCTCGGGGCAAGAGACCCAGTACTTC.

This clone was observed a handful of times. The chain combines TRBV7-2 with TRBJ2-5; TRBD1 aligns across 8 bases. Germline V gene lookup returns CDR1 SGHTA and CDR2 FQGNSA. The CDR3 totals 15 residues. V shed 3 bases, J shed 5 bases, and the junction held 8 bases outside the gene matches. The CDR3 bases are TGTGCCAGCAGCTTCGGACAGGGTTGGGGTGAGACCCAGTACTTC. This gives the protein CASSFGQGWGETQYF.

This chain uses TRBV5-1 with TRBJ1-1; 9 bases fit TRBD1. V trimming: 4 bases; J trimming: 12 bases; junction bases outside the gene matches: 16. The CDR3 extends over 15 amino acids. Per germline, CDR1 SGHRS and CDR2 YFSETQ. Here the CDR3 DNA reads TGCGCCAGCAGCCCCGGATTCACAGGGGGCGATAATACTTTCTTT. Its translation is CASSPGFTGGDNTFF.